Each of the 7 T cell receptor beta chains below was sequenced from the same sample in a study of identical twins. TCRdb redid the calling of the 5' RACE reads with MiXCR, one entry per CDR3 protein. The profile shows about 1.7 million distinct CDR3 sequences, under 35% of them singletons. Sequenced sample: cord blood. The receptor source for this set is a newborn girl in good health.

This sequence joins TRBV12-3 or TRBV12-4 and TRBJ2-3; D is unresolved. V was trimmed by 7 bases and J by 1 base, leaving 9 bases between them. This CDR3 is 13 amino acids long. The CDR3 sequence: CASTPYRTDTQYF. In DNA, the CDR3 is TGTGCCAGCACCCCTTACCGCACAGATACGCAGTATTTT.

This clonotype was seen a handful of times. The CDR3 DNA reads TGTGCCACCAGCAGAGTGAGGACAGGAGTGAATGAGCAGTTCTTC. It translates to CATSRVRTGVNEQFF. The chain couples TRBV15 to TRBJ2-1; 7 nucleotides agree with TRBD1. CDR1 is LNHNV, CDR2 YYDKDF, per germline (reference sequence). The CDR3 covers 15 residues. V lost 1 base to trimming and J lost 7 bases; unmatched junction nucleotides: 7.

This clonotype came up many times. The V gene is TRBV13, the J gene TRBJ1-1, with D possibly TRBD1 on 5 matching bases. From germline, CDR1 is PRHDT and CDR2 FYEKMQ (reference sequence). Trimming cost V 3 bases and J 3 bases, with 14 bases left between them. This CDR3 is 15 amino acids long. The CDR3 reads CASSFQFETDTEAFF. The CDR3 nucleotides read TGTGCCAGCAGCTTCCAGTTCGAGACAGACACTGAAGCTTTCTTT.

The CDR3 is CSVDFAGGPNEQYF. In DNA, the CDR3 is TGCAGCGTTGATTTTGCGGGGGGGCCGAATGAGCAGTACTTC. This chain uses TRBV29-1 with TRBJ2-5; 9 bases align to TRBD2. The CDR3 is 14 residues long. Germline V gene sequence: CDR1 SQVTM, CDR2 ANQGSEA. Trimming removed 3 bases from V and 11 bases from J; junction bases left unmatched: 13.

Here the CDR3 DNA reads TGCGCCAGCAGCTCACCGGGACGGAAAAACATTCAGTACTTC. Residues: CASSSPGRKNIQYF. The chain has TRBV4-1 and TRBJ2-4, with D perhaps being TRBD1 or TRBD2 (5 bases each). V dropped 5 bases and J dropped 4 bases, with 12 bases sitting between them. Germline V CDR1 and CDR2: MGHRA, YSYEKL. The CDR3 sequence is 14 residues long.

The chain employs TRBV27 and TRBJ1-3; D is unresolved. Germline V gene lookup returns CDR1 MNHEY and CDR2 SMNVEV (reference sequence). V was clipped by 2 bases and J by 2 bases, with 16 bases between them. This CDR3 region has 17 residues. This CDR3 is CASSLKQEGPPGNTIYF. In DNA form, the CDR3 reads TGTGCCAGCAGTTTAAAGCAAGAGGGCCCCCCTGGAAACACCATATATTTT.

V usage is TRBV27 and J usage is TRBJ2-7, with D possibly TRBD2 on 5 matching bases. The CDR3 is made up of 14 amino acids. Germline CDR1 is MNHEY and CDR2 is SMNVEV (reference sequence). With 5 bases removed from V and 1 base from J, the gap between germline ends came to 12 bases. The CDR3 DNA sequence: TGTGCCAGCAGTCCTTACGAGCGGTCCTACGAGCAGTACTTC. Protein sequence: CASSPYERSYEQYF.